One sample yielded the 9 T cell receptor beta chains listed below, sequenced in a study of cytomegalovirus exposure and HLA in healthy donors. Primers for the PCR totalled 60 Vbeta and 13 Jbeta. Sequenced by immunoSEQ multiplex PCR; TCRdb stores in-frame clones only, minus some. This sample has about 230,000 clones, with 77% found just once. Sample: PBMCs. All receptors come from a woman aged 55-70 years in good health and CMV-seropositive.

This clone occurred once. The chain employs TRBV7-2 and TRBJ1-1; possibly TRBD1 for D (6 bases). V lost 3 bases and J 6 bases, leaving 11 bases between the germline ends. The CDR3 extends over 13 amino acids. Germline assignment: CDR1 SGHTA and CDR2 FQGNSA. CDR3 region: CASSFRTESEAFF. For the CDR3, the DNA is TGTGCCAGCAGCTTTAGGACAGAATCTGAAGCTTTCTTT.

This chain's CDR3 is CASSYLGAADTQYF. Here the CDR3 DNA reads TGTGCCAGCAGCTATTTGGGGGCTGCAGATACGCAGTATTTT. This sequence joins TRBV7-2 and TRBJ2-3; tentative D call: TRBD1 (6 bases). Trimming took 4 bases from V and 4 from J, leaving 12 bases between them. The germline gives CDR1 SGHTA, CDR2 FQGNSA. This CDR3 comprises 14 residues.

The CDR3: CASSPQGPLEQYF. CDR3 DNA sequence: TGTGCCAGCAGCCCGCAGGGGCCTCTGGAGCAGTACTTC. The chain is built from TRBV7-2 and TRBJ2-7, with D perhaps TRBD1 (6 bases). From germline, CDR1 is SGHTA and CDR2 FQGNSA. The CDR3 extends over 13 amino acids. V dropped 5 bases and J dropped 7 bases, with 15 bases sitting between them.

The chain joins TRBV2 to TRBJ2-2, with TRBD2 as a possible D gene (6 bases). V lost 7 bases and J 0 bases, leaving 9 bases between the germline ends. The V gene's germline CDR1 is SNHLY and CDR2 FYNNEI. CDR3 length equals 14 residues. The CDR3 DNA reads TGTGCCAGCACCGGGACTGCGAACACCGGGGAGCTGTTTTTT. Translated, it gives CASTGTANTGELFF.

Of note for this clone: The same CDR3 also results from other DNA sequences found in this sample. The chain couples TRBV7-2 to TRBJ2-1; D unresolved. The germline V gene has CDR1 SGHTA and CDR2 FQGNSA. CDR3 size: 15 residues. V lost 3 bases and J 0 bases, leaving 9 bases between the germline ends. The CDR3 sequence: CASSLNGFSYNEQFF. CDR3 in DNA: TGTGCCAGCAGCTTGAACGGGTTCTCCTACAATGAGCAGTTCTTC.

The chain uses TRBV28 and TRBJ1-2, with D unclear. With 2 bases removed from V and 2 bases from J, the gap between germline ends came to 9 bases. This CDR3 has 14 residues. Germline lookup yields CDR1 MDHEN and CDR2 SYDVKM. In DNA, the CDR3 is TGTGCCAGCAGTTTACGGGTCCCGAACTATGGCTACACCTTC. This sequence encodes CASSLRVPNYGYTF.

The chain combines TRBV5-4 with TRBJ1-2, with 8 nucleotides matching TRBD1. The CDR3 is 15 amino acids. Trimming cost V 3 bases and J 7 bases; bases outside gene matches: 11. Germline lookup yields CDR1 SGHNT and CDR2 YYREEE (reference sequence). The CDR3 protein is CASSYWDRQSGGYTF. The CDR3 DNA follows: TGTGCCAGCAGCTACTGGGACAGGCAGAGTGGTGGCTACACCTTC.

This rearrangement joins TRBV27 to TRBJ1-2; 7 bases fit TRBD1. The V and J ends lost 6 bases and 3 bases, in that order; junction bases with no gene match: 10. Per the germline V gene, CDR1 is MNHEY and CDR2 is SMNVEV (reference sequence). This CDR3 is built from 15 residues. The DNA of the CDR3 is TGTGCCAGCAGCCACCAGTTTGACAGGGACTATGGCTACACCTTC. Encoded protein: CASSHQFDRDYGYTF.

V is TRBV5-1 and J is TRBJ2-3; weak D call: TRBD2 (7 bases). Germline V lookup: CDR1 SGHRS, CDR2 YFSETQ. Trimming removed 7 bases from V and 0 bases from J, with 15 bases in between. This CDR3 has 15 amino acids. The CDR3 loop is CASSGGRGSTDTQYF. The CDR3 region has the DNA TGCGCCAGCTCCGGGGGGCGGGGGAGCACAGATACGCAGTATTTT.